This T cell receptor beta chain was captured in a study of blood T cell repertoires in COVID-19. Study background: Specimens from acute and convalescent COVID-19 originated in the United States, Italy and Spain. T cells, B-cell-depleted T cells, or PBMCs supplied cDNA or gDNA.

Per the authors' pipeline: Estimation of nucleated cell counts was performed using reference gene primer amplification. Assay: immunoSEQ multiplex PCR; the TCRdb copy retains only in-frame clones and omits some. V, J and clone size are taken as reported in that table, and D and trimming were inferred from the DNA itself. The sample comprises about 82,000 clones, almost 85% of which are singletons, and 6% to 7.5% rests with the top ten. The sample was peripheral blood. The source of this sequence is a man aged 50-59 years with active or convalescent COVID-19.

CDR3 protein: CASSQGNSGGQETQYF. The CDR3 DNA reads as TGCGCCAGCAGCCAAGGCAATAGCGGGGGACAAGAGACCCAGTACTTC. The genes are TRBV4-1 and TRBJ2-5, with TRBD2 identical over 9 bases. The CDR3 loop spans 16 amino acids. The germline V gene encodes CDR1 MGHRA and CDR2 YSYEKL. V shed 1 base, J shed 2 bases, and the junction held 5 bases outside the gene matches.